This T cell receptor (beta chain) was found in a study of T cell responses to AZD1222 COVID-19 vaccine. Assay: immunoSEQ multiplex PCR; the TCRdb copy retains only in-frame clones and omits some. The table shows roughly 160,000 clones, with roughly 90% occurring only once. The source was peripheral blood, collected 28 days after the second AZD1222 dose. This receptor was identified in an adult who received the AZD1222 COVID-19 vaccine.

The CDR3 region has the DNA TGTGCCTGGACCTCGGGCCAAGAGACCCAGTACTTC. Its protein is CAWTSGQETQYF. J is TRBJ2-5 and V is TRBV30; D not resolved. Germline loops: CDR1 GTSNPN, CDR2 SVGIG (reference sequence). This CDR3 spans 12 amino acids. Trimming cost V 4 bases and J 1 base, with 7 bases left between them.